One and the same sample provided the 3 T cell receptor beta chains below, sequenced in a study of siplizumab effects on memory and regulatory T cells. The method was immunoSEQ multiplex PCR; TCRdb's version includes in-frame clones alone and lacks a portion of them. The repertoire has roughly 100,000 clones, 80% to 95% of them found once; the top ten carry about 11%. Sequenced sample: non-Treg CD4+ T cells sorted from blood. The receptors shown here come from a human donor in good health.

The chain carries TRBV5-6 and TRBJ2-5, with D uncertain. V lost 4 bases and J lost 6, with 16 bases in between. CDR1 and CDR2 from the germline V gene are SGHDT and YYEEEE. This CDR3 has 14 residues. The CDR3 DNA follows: TGTGCCAGCAGCCCGGTCGGGCCTCGAAAGACCCAGTACTTC. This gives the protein CASSPVGPRKTQYF. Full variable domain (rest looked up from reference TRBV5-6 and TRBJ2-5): DAGVTQSPTHLIKTRGQQVTLRCSPKSGHDTVSWYQQALGQGPQFIFQYYEEEERQRGNFPDRFSGHQFPNYSSELNVNALLLGDSALYLCASSPVGPRKTQYFGPGTRLLVL.

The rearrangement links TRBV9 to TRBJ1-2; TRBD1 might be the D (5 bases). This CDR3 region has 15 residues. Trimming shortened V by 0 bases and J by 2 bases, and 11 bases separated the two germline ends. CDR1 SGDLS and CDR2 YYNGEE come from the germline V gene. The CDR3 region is CASSVGLGGNYGYTF. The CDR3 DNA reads TGTGCCAGCAGCGTAGGGCTCGGGGGGAACTATGGCTACACCTTC.

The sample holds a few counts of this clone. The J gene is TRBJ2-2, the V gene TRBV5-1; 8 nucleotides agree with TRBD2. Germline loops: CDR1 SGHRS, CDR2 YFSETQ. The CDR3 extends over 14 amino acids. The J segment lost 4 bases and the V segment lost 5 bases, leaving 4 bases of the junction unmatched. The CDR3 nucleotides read TGCGCCAGCAGTGAGCTAGCGGGCACCGGGGAGCTGTTTTTT. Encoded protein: CASSELAGTGELFF.